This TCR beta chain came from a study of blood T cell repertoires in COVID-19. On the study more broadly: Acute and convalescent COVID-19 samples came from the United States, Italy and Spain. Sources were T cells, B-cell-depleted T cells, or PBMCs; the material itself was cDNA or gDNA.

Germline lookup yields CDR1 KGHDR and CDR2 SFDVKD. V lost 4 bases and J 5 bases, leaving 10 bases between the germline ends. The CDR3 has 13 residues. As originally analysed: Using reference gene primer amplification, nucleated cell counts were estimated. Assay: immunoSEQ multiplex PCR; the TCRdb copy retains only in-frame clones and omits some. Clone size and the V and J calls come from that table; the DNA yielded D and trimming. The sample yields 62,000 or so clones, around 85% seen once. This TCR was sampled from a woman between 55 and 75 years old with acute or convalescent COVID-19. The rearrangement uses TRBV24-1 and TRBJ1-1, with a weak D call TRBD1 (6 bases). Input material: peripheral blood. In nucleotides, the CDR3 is TGTGCCACCAGTGACAACAGGGCAACTGAAGCTTTCTTT. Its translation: CATSDNRATEAFF.